The 21 T cell receptor beta chains listed next were all sequenced from one sample in a study of blood T cell repertoires in COVID-19. Sequenced by immunoSEQ multiplex PCR; TCRdb stores in-frame clones only, minus some. The profile covers roughly 30,000 clones, with about 93% appearing a single time and roughly 5.2% taken by the ten largest. Sequenced material: peripheral blood. These receptors came from a human donor in a cohort sampled during active COVID-19.

This clone occurred once. The CDR3 bases are TGTGCCAGCAGTGACGACCAGGGGGCGCCTGAGACCCAGTACTTC. Its translation: CASSDDQGAPETQYF. The chain joins TRBV2 to TRBJ2-5; TRBD1 matches at 8 bases. V lost 3 bases and J lost 5; bases outside the gene matches: 8. Per the germline V gene, CDR1 is SNHLY and CDR2 is FYNNEI. This CDR3 comprises 15 residues.

This chain joins TRBV27 and TRBJ1-6; TRBD1 agrees at 7 bases. Germline lookup yields CDR1 MNHEY and CDR2 SMNVEV (reference sequence). There are 16 residues in the CDR3. Trimming cost V 5 bases and J 4 bases; bases outside gene matches: 8. In DNA, the CDR3 is TGTGCCAGCAGTCGACAGGGTGGCTTTTATAATTCACCCCTCCACTTT. Its translation is CASSRQGGFYNSPLHF.

This clone appeared a single time. The chain has TRBV21-1 and TRBJ2-7; the DNA was not compared with TRBD2, the D call given in the table. TRBV21-1 is given as a pseudogene. This CDR3 is built from 16 residues. CDR3 sequence: CASTRRTSGYSYEQYF. In nucleotides, the CDR3 is TGTGCCAGCACCCGACGGACTAGCGGGTATTCCTACGAGCAGTACTTC.

The V and J genes are TRBV5-4 and TRBJ2-1; 9 bases are a match to TRBD1. The length of the CDR3 is 15 residues. Germline V gives CDR1 SGHNT, CDR2 YYREEE (reference sequence). Unmatched junction bases numbered 9, after V lost 5 bases and J lost 6 bases. CDR3 sequence: CASSQGQGGLNEQFF. CDR3 bases: TGTGCCAGCAGTCAGGGACAGGGAGGGCTCAATGAGCAGTTCTTC. Using reference TRBV5-4 and TRBJ2-1 for the parts outside the CDR3, the full variable domain is ETGVTQSPTHLIKTRGQQVTLRCSSQSGHNTVSWYQQALGQGPQFIFQYYREEENGRGNFPPRFSGLQFPNYSSELNVNALELDDSALYLCASSQGQGGLNEQFFGPGTRLTVL.

The chain has TRBV6-1 and TRBJ1-2; D is unclear. The CDR3 consists of 13 residues. Trimming removed 2 bases at V and 8 bases at J, with 12 bases between. CDR1 and CDR2 from the germline V gene are MNHNS and SASEGT. In DNA, the CDR3 is TGTGCCAGCAGTGAATATTACGCGCGGGGCTACACCTTC. It encodes CASSEYYARGYTF.

The chain uses TRBV7-9 and TRBJ1-1, with 9 bases aligning to TRBD1. Trimming cost V 3 bases and J 7 bases; bases outside gene matches: 3. The germline V gene has CDR1 SEHNR and CDR2 FQNEAQ (reference sequence). CDR3 length: 13 amino acids. For the CDR3, the DNA is TGTGCCAGCAGCTTTCAGGGACAGGGTGAAGCTTTCTTT. It specifies CASSFQGQGEAFF. Filled out from reference TRBV7-9 and TRBJ1-1, the complete variable domain reads DTGVSQNPRHKITKRGQNVTFRCDPISEHNRLYWYRQTLGQGPEFLTYFQNEAQLEKSRLLSDRFSAERPKGSFSTLEIQRTEQGDSAMYLCASSFQGQGEAFFGQGTRLTVV.

The V and J genes are TRBV3-1 (or the pseudogene TRBV3-2) and TRBJ1-2; D may be TRBD1 (6 bases). There are 14 residues in the CDR3. V lost 1 base and J 7 bases, leaving 13 bases between the germline ends. Per germline, CDR1 LGHDT and CDR2 YNNKEL (reference sequence). CDR3 bases: TGTGCCAGCAGCCAAGGGGGGCTCGGTGGTGGCTACACCTTC. Protein product: CASSQGGLGGGYTF.

The rearrangement uses TRBV7-9 and TRBJ2-3, with a weak D call TRBD2 (5 bases). V lost 5 bases to trimming and J lost 3 bases, with 12 bases between them. CDR3 length: 14 residues. Germline V gene lookup returns CDR1 SEHNR and CDR2 FQNEAQ (reference sequence). The CDR3 protein is CASSPRDLTDTQYF. In nucleotides, the CDR3 is TGTGCCAGCAGCCCCCGGGATCTTACAGATACGCAGTATTTT.

The CDR3 loop reads CASSPRGLARGETQYF. CDR3 sequence (DNA): TGTGCCAGTAGTCCCCGCGGGCTAGCTCGAGGAGAGACCCAGTACTTC. The chain has TRBV19 and TRBJ2-5; TRBD2 is a possible D gene (5 bases). This CDR3 contains 16 residues. Germline CDR1 LNHDA, CDR2 SQIVND (reference sequence). Between the trimmed V and J ends, which lost 5 bases and 4 bases, there was a span of 20 bases.

The V gene is TRBV2, the J gene TRBJ1-5; unclear D gene. From germline, CDR1 is SNHLY and CDR2 FYNNEI. The CDR3 consists of 14 residues. V dropped 4 bases and J dropped 0 bases, with 7 bases sitting between them. This CDR3 reads CASSVLYSNQPQHF. CDR3 bases: TGTGCCAGCAGTGTCTTGTATAGCAATCAGCCCCAGCATTTT. Together with reference TRBV2 and TRBJ1-5, the CDR3 gives the full variable domain: EPEVTQTPSHQVTQMGQEVILRCVPISNHLYFYWYRQILGQKVEFLVSFYNNEISEKSEIFDDQFSVERPDGSNFTLKIRSTKLEDSAMYFCASSVLYSNQPQHFGDGTRLSIL.

The chain carries TRBV10-1 and TRBJ1-6; tentative D call: TRBD1 (5 bases). The germline V gene encodes CDR1 WNHNN and CDR2 SYGVQD (reference sequence). The germline V and J ends were trimmed by 3 bases and 8 bases, with 11 bases remaining between them. This CDR3 spans 14 amino acids. CDR3 in DNA: TGCGCCAGCAGTGATGAGGGGAGGGATTCACCCCTCCACTTT. Its protein product is CASSDEGRDSPLHF.

V usage is TRBV10-2 and J usage is TRBJ2-5; the match to TRBD2 covers 13 bases. Germline lookup yields CDR1 WSHSY and CDR2 SAAADI. This CDR3 contains 17 residues. With V trimmed by 7 bases and J by 2 bases, 10 bases remained unmatched. CDR3 nucleotides: TGCGCCAGCACCACGGGACTAGCGGGGCTCCAACAAGAGACCCAGTACTTC. Translation gives CASTTGLAGLQQETQYF.

The chain joins TRBV11-2 to TRBJ2-5, with D tentatively TRBD2 (6 bases). CDR3 size: 14 residues. Germline assignment: CDR1 SGHAT and CDR2 FQNNGV. Trimming pared 2 bases from V and 5 bases from J, leaving 12 bases between. The CDR3 DNA reads TGTGCCAGCAGCTTACTAGGGAGGTTGGAGACCCAGTACTTC. Its translation: CASSLLGRLETQYF.

This chain links TRBV9 with TRBJ2-5; the match to TRBD2 covers 7 bases. Looked up from germline, CDR1 is SGDLS and CDR2 is YYNGEE. With 3 bases clipped from V and 5 bases from J, the junction kept 10 bases outside the gene matches. CDR3 length: 15 amino acids. The CDR3 loop is CASSGQTSPGETQYF. CDR3 coding DNA: TGTGCCAGCAGCGGGCAGACTAGCCCGGGGGAGACCCAGTACTTC.

The chain joins TRBV13 to TRBJ1-1; D is ambiguous. The CDR3 runs 13 residues. V lost 6 bases and J 6 bases, leaving 14 bases between the germline ends. CDR1 and CDR2 from the germline V gene are PRHDT and FYEKMQ (reference sequence). CDR3 DNA sequence: TGTGCCAGCAGTCCCCCGGGGAGCGCTGAAGCTTTCTTT. This sequence encodes CASSPPGSAEAFF.

This chain connects TRBV5-6 to TRBJ1-4; 7 positions match TRBD1. The V and J ends lost 5 bases and 2 bases, in that order; junction bases with no gene match: 3. Germline V CDR1 and CDR2: SGHDT, YYEEEE. CDR3 length: 14 amino acids. This chain's CDR3 is CASSPDRTNEKLFF. In DNA form, the CDR3 reads TGTGCCAGCAGTCCGGACAGGACTAATGAAAAACTGTTTTTT.

The V and J genes are TRBV28 and TRBJ1-5, with TRBD1 as a possible D gene (6 bases). The V and J ends lost 7 bases and 6 bases respectively, with 28 bases between them. The CDR3 is 18 amino acids. Germline CDR1 and CDR2: MDHEN and SYDVKM. The CDR3 sequence is CASTGGGHRLTVSQPQHF. In nucleotides, the CDR3 is TGTGCCAGCACGGGGGGGGGACATAGGTTGACGGTGAGTCAGCCCCAGCATTTT. The variable domain in full, with the rest retrieved from reference TRBV28 and TRBJ1-5, is DVKVTQSSRYLVKRTGEKVFLECVQDMDHENMFWYRQDPGLGLRLIYFSYDVKMKEKGDIPEGYSVSREKKERFSLILESASTNQTSMYLCASTGGGHRLTVSQPQHFGDGTRLSIL.

The chain has TRBV28 and TRBJ2-5; tentative D call: TRBD2 (7 bases). CDR3 length: 13 amino acids. Germline assignment: CDR1 MDHEN and CDR2 SYDVKM. V gave up 6 bases and J gave up 6 bases, with 14 bases separating them. In DNA form, the CDR3 reads TGTGCCAGCAGCCTCGAGGGGGGGCAGACCCAGTACTTC. Translating gives CASSLEGGQTQYF.

This clone appeared a single time. The chain has TRBV19 and TRBJ1-1; D not certain. The CDR3 runs 13 residues. The V end was cut by 8 bases, the J end by 1 base, with 11 bases between. The germline V gene encodes CDR1 LNHDA and CDR2 SQIVND (reference sequence). CDR3: CASGQWANTEAFF. The CDR3, as DNA: TGTGCCAGTGGGCAATGGGCGAACACTGAAGCTTTCTTT.

As DNA, the CDR3 is TGTGCCAGCAGCCCCCAGCCAGGAAGCACAGATACGCAGTATTTT. It encodes CASSPQPGSTDTQYF. This chain connects TRBV7-2 to TRBJ2-3, with D hard to call. Between the trimmed V and J ends, which lost 5 bases and 0 bases, there was a span of 12 bases. Germline CDR1 reads SGHTA; CDR2 reads FQGNSA. The CDR3 is made up of 15 amino acids.

This clone was observed a handful of times. V and J are TRBV29-1 and TRBJ2-7, with D possibly matching TRBD1 (5 bases). Per the germline V gene, CDR1 is SQVTM and CDR2 is ANQGSEA. V was shortened by 4 bases and J by 5 bases, with 21 bases between the two germline ends. There are 15 residues in the CDR3. CDR3 sequence reads: CSVGGESLKIHEQYF. Here the CDR3 DNA reads TGCAGCGTTGGGGGCGAGTCCCTGAAAATCCACGAGCAGTACTTC.